The present T cell receptor (beta chain) was sequenced within a study of blood T cell repertoires in COVID-19 (dated by TCRdb to the early 2020s). Study-level background: Samples covering the acute and convalescent phases of COVID-19 were provided by collaborators in the United States, Italy and Spain. Subjects who had been exposed to COVID-19, were actively infected with it, or had recovered from it provided the deeply sampled blood TCRbeta repertoires that made up the dataset. The prospective study material was composed of cDNA or gDNA derived from T cells, B-cell-depleted T cells, or PBMCs. The samples were drawn from two sources: the first 160 participants of the ongoing ImmuneRACE study, and 1,000 to 1,500 subjects contributed by 6 global collaborators. The repertoires were released in a freely available public database intended as a resource for research on the immune response to SARS-CoV-2. Where available, HLA class I and class II types were obtained from metadata supplied by the sample provider rather than from assay-based typing. Sample metadata almost always included a de-identified subject ID, COVID-19 status, age in years and sex. The study at large found these results: The quantity of clinical and demographic metadata differed by source and by participant and was supplied without curation.

For CDR1 and CDR2, the germline V gene lists SGHTA and FQGNSA. Trimming costs V 1 base and J 4 bases, and their ends lie 13 bases apart. The CDR3 holds 15 amino acids from the cysteine to the phenylalanine. The sequence is cut down to CDR3 DNA, 45 bases in frame from base 1. The immunoSEQ Assay, a bias-controlled multiplex PCR, was used to amplify TCRbeta CDR3 regions from genomic DNA. Processing in the source paper ran as follows. The number of nucleated cells in each sample was estimated by amplification of reference gene primers within the assay. To quantify the absolute abundance of each unique TCRbeta CDR3 rearrangement, sequence reads were collapsed and filtered. Productive Simpson clonality was computed per sample as the square root of Simpson's diversity index over productive rearrangements. TCRdb retrieved this table from immuneACCESS and kept in-frame rearrangements only. Not all clones are present; in checked studies, unresolved V genes account for under half, and no reason is known for the remainder. V and J calls and clone size are those listed in that table; D and trimming were worked out from the DNA. Here the sample has tens of thousands of clones; around 91% occur a single time. The ten largest clonotypes hold about 1.5% of the sample.

Remarks on this clone: The target of this receptor is not known. No much larger clone exists at a distance of one base, and base qualities are not known.

The collaborating institutions used their own protocols to collect whole blood in K2EDTA tubes. For TCRbeta analysis, collaborators shipped samples in one of three forms: frozen whole blood, isolated PBMCs, or DNA extracted from either of those sample types. Sequenced sample: peripheral blood. This receptor was taken from a woman aged 60-75 years with active COVID-19. The rearrangement combines TRBV7-2 with TRBJ1-2; tentative D gene TRBD1, with 6 bases matching. The CDR3 region has the sequence CASSLDRALTYGYTF. Here is the DNA: TGTGCCAGCAGCTTAGACAGGGCCCTAACCTATGGCTACACCTTC. Full variable domain (CDR3 extended with the reference TRBV7-2 and TRBJ1-2 proteins): GAGVSQSPSNKVTEKGKDVELRCDPISGHTALYWYRQSLGQGLEFLIYFQGNSAPDKSGLPSDRFSAERTGGSVSTLTIQRTQQEDSAVYLCASSLDRALTYGYTFGSGTRLTVV.